The 14 T cell receptor beta chains listed next were all sequenced from one sample in a study of early T cells in non-severe SARS-CoV-2 infection. Via MiXCR, TCRdb re-called the 5' RACE reads, giving one row per CDR3 protein. The repertoire has around 77,000 distinct CDR3 sequences, about 9.5% of them found once; the top ten carry 6% to 8%. Source: whole blood, taken at baseline. Receptors were obtained from an adult who was a healthcare worker with PCR-confirmed SARS-CoV-2 infection or an uninfected control (not recorded which).

This clonotype was seen repeatedly, ten times or more. This sequence joins TRBV19 and TRBJ2-7; 9 nucleotides match TRBD2. Trimming cost V 8 bases and J 6 bases; bases outside gene matches: 8. This CDR3 has 13 amino acids. Germline V lookup: CDR1 LNHDA, CDR2 SQIVND (reference sequence). CDR3: CASRASGAGEQYF. In nucleotides, the CDR3 is TGTGCCAGTCGTGCTAGCGGGGCTGGCGAGCAGTACTTC.

In this sample, this clonotype turned up many times. The gene calls are TRBV7-7 and TRBJ2-5, with 7 bases matching TRBD1. Per germline, CDR1 SSHAT and CDR2 FNYEAQ (reference sequence). V was pared by 4 bases and J by 3 bases, with 8 bases of the junction left unmatched. The CDR3 spans 15 residues. CDR3: CASSYKTGLEETQYF. As DNA, the CDR3 is TGTGCCAGCAGCTACAAGACAGGGTTGGAAGAGACCCAGTACTTC.

In this sample, this clonotype turned up a few times. This chain connects TRBV7-2 to TRBJ2-7, with D hard to call. Trimming shortened V by 5 bases and J by 0 bases, and 5 bases separated the two germline ends. The length of the CDR3 is 12 residues. Germline V gene lookup returns CDR1 SGHTA and CDR2 FQGNSA. This CDR3 reads CASSATSYEQYF. CDR3 DNA: TGTGCCAGCAGCGCCACCTCCTACGAGCAGTACTTC.

This clonotype was picked up a small number of times. The rearrangement uses TRBV7-2 and TRBJ1-6, with unresolved D. The CDR3 length is 13 residues. In germline, CDR1 is SGHTA, CDR2 FQGNSA. V lost 2 bases to trimming and J lost 7 bases, with 6 bases between them. CDR3 amino acids: CASSLNRNSPLHF. CDR3 in DNA: TGTGCCAGCAGCTTAAATCGGAATTCACCCCTCCACTTT. Using reference TRBV7-2 and TRBJ1-6 for the parts outside the CDR3, the full variable domain is GAGVSQSPSNKVTEKGKDVELRCDPISGHTALYWYRQSLGQGLEFLIYFQGNSAPDKSGLPSDRFSAERTGGSVSTLTIQRTQQEDSAVYLCASSLNRNSPLHFGNGTRLTVT.

This clonotype was detected a few times. The J gene is TRBJ2-4, the V gene TRBV5-1, with 9 bases lining up with TRBD1. Germline values: CDR1 SGHRS, CDR2 YFSETQ. This CDR3 region has 17 residues. Losses at the gene ends were 4 bases for V and 2 bases for J; bases not matched to a gene: 10. The CDR3 bases are TGCGCCAGCAGCCTCAGTCCCGGGACAGGGACCAAAAACATTCAGTACTTC. Amino acids: CASSLSPGTGTKNIQYF.

This rearrangement joins TRBV6-5 to TRBJ2-1; 8 nucleotides line up with TRBD1. The J segment lost 4 bases and the V segment lost 2 bases, leaving 4 bases of the junction unmatched. This CDR3 has 15 amino acids. Germline CDR1 is MNHEY and CDR2 is SVGAGI. The CDR3 reads CASSYRTGTYNEQFF. Written as DNA, the CDR3 is TGTGCCAGCAGTTACAGGACAGGGACGTACAATGAGCAGTTCTTC.

This chain uses TRBV20-1 with TRBJ2-3; TRBD2 agrees at 11 bases. The germline CDR1 and CDR2 sequences are DFQATT and SNEGSKA (reference sequence). This CDR3 contains 15 residues. J gave up 3 bases and V 3 bases, and 5 bases lay outside the gene matches. This CDR3 reads CSARVAGGPTDTQYF. CDR3 sequence (DNA): TGCAGTGCTAGGGTAGCGGGGGGGCCGACAGATACGCAGTATTTT.

The chain joins TRBV12-3 or TRBV12-4 to TRBJ1-1; D possibly corresponds to TRBD1 (5 bases). This CDR3 contains 13 residues. V dropped 4 bases and J dropped 1 base, with 7 bases sitting between them. The CDR3 sequence: CASSSGQNTEAFF. In DNA form, the CDR3 reads TGTGCCAGCAGTTCCGGACAGAACACTGAAGCTTTCTTT.

Relative to its sample, this clonotype is medium-sized. This chain links TRBV25-1 with TRBJ2-3, with 12 bases matching TRBD2. The V gene end was trimmed by 6 bases and the J gene end by 2 bases; junction bases not matched to a gene: 6. The germline CDR1 and CDR2 sequences are MGHDK and SYGVNS. The CDR3 sequence is 16 residues long. CDR3 sequence reads: CASSRTSGTYTDTQYF. The CDR3 DNA reads as TGTGCCAGCAGCCGGACTAGCGGGACCTACACAGATACGCAGTATTTT.

The chain couples TRBV7-6 to TRBJ2-2, with 9 bases lining up with TRBD1. The germline V gene encodes CDR1 SGHVS and CDR2 FNYEAQ. CDR3 length equals 16 residues. J was trimmed by 1 base and V by 1 base; bases with no gene match: 1. CDR3 sequence: CASSLGQGVNTGELFF. For the CDR3, the DNA is TGTGCCAGCAGCTTAGGACAGGGGGTGAACACCGGGGAGCTGTTTTTT.

This clonotype was counted only a few times. The chain joins TRBV5-1 to TRBJ2-7; 8 nucleotides match TRBD2. The CDR3 length is 14 residues. In germline, CDR1 is SGHRS, CDR2 YFSETQ. Unmatched junction bases numbered 2, after V lost 2 bases and J lost 1 base. The CDR3 sequence: CASSLTSGSYEQYF. CDR3 bases: TGCGCCAGCAGCTTAACTAGCGGTTCCTACGAGCAGTACTTC.

This clonotype was counted ten times or more. The J gene is TRBJ1-4, the V gene TRBV7-2; tentatively, D is TRBD1 (5 bases). Trimming left V 9 bases short and J 5 bases short, with 13 bases between. CDR1 is SGHTA and CDR2 is FQGNSA in the germline V gene. The CDR3 loop spans 13 amino acids. The CDR3 DNA reads TGTGCCAGTAGGCGGCAGGGCAATGAAAAACTGTTTTTT. Amino acids: CASRRQGNEKLFF.

The chain couples TRBV29-1 to TRBJ2-3; perhaps TRBD1 as D (5 bases). The CDR3 is made up of 14 amino acids. Looked up from germline, CDR1 is SQVTM and CDR2 is ANQGSEA. Trimming removed 3 bases from V and 2 bases from J, with 12 bases in between. The CDR3 spells CSVDQGQTTDTQYF. As DNA, the CDR3 is TGCAGCGTTGATCAGGGCCAGACCACAGATACGCAGTATTTT.

This clonotype was picked up many times. The chain recombines TRBV5-6 with TRBJ1-1; D call uncertain. CDR3 length: 10 residues. CDR1 and CDR2 (germline): SGHDT, YYEEEE. The chain's CDR3 is CSTPNTEAFF. The CDR3 DNA reads TGTTCGACACCGAACACTGAAGCTTTCTTT.